The 25 T cell receptor beta chains listed next were all sequenced from one sample in a study of spatial heterogeneity in lung cancer. One entry per CDR3 protein, called by TCRdb with MiXCR from the 5' RACE reads. The repertoire consists of fewer than 55,000 distinct CDR3 sequences, with more than 6.5% occurring once and the leading ten covering roughly 37%. Time point denoted: blood at routine non-recurrence follow-up after resection. No cell sorting; template was whole RNA from tumor, lung tissue or PBMC. The material was PBMCs, obtained at follow-up. The receptors here all came from a female donor with early-stage non-small cell lung cancer.

V is TRBV11-2 and J is TRBJ2-2, with 7 bases that match TRBD1. Germline trimming cut 4 bases from V and 2 bases from J; bases unmatched to any gene: 7. This CDR3 comprises 16 residues. CDR1 and CDR2 from the germline V gene are SGHAT and FQNNGV. In DNA, the CDR3 is TGTGCCAGCAGCTCCATGACAGGGTCCAACACCGGGGAGCTGTTTTTT. Translation: CASSSMTGSNTGELFF.

This clonotype was observed many times. The chain employs TRBV7-2 and TRBJ1-1; D unclear. The V gene lost 3 bases and the J gene lost 0 bases, with 14 bases spanning the gap. The CDR3 spans 16 residues. Germline assignment: CDR1 SGHTA and CDR2 FQGNSA. CDR3 in DNA: TGTGCCAGCAGCTTGAGGCTTTCTAAGATGAACACTGAAGCTTTCTTT. Amino acid sequence: CASSLRLSKMNTEAFF.

This clonotype turned up a few times. The chain has TRBV24-1 and TRBJ2-1; TRBD2 matches 9 bases. The V and J ends lost 3 bases and 7 bases, in that order; junction bases with no gene match: 9. The CDR3 runs to 16 residues. Per the germline V gene, CDR1 is KGHDR and CDR2 is SFDVKD. The CDR3 region has the DNA TGTGCCACCAGTGATCCCAGCGGGGGGCGAAGGAATGAGCAGTTCTTC. This gives the protein CATSDPSGGRRNEQFF.

This clonotype was seen only a few times. The V and J genes are TRBV7-9 and TRBJ1-5; D not certain. The CDR3 length is 15 residues. Germline loops: CDR1 SEHNR, CDR2 FQNEAQ (reference sequence). Trimming pared 1 base from V and 0 bases from J, leaving 7 bases between. The CDR3 is CASSLGTDSNQPQHF. In DNA form, the CDR3 reads TGTGCCAGCAGCTTAGGAACAGATAGCAATCAGCCCCAGCATTTT.

This clonotype was recorded at least ten times. The V gene is TRBV24-1, the J gene TRBJ2-5, with 8 bases fitting TRBD2. Germline V gene data show CDR1 as KGHDR and CDR2 as SFDVKD. Germline trimming cut 2 bases from V and 5 bases from J; bases unmatched to any gene: 3. This CDR3 region has 14 residues. The CDR3 is CATSDSLAGETQYF. The CDR3 coding sequence is TGTGCCACCAGTGATTCTTTAGCGGGGGAGACCCAGTACTTC.

This clonotype has just a few counts. V gene TRBV7-8 combines with J gene TRBJ1-4, with 9 nucleotides matching TRBD1. J was trimmed by 0 bases and V by 5 bases; bases with no gene match: 4. Per germline, CDR1 SGHVS and CDR2 FQNEAQ. This CDR3 region has 16 residues. Here the CDR3 DNA reads TGTGCCAGCAGCGGGACAGGGAGAGCAACTAATGAAAAACTGTTTTTT. Translating it yields CASSGTGRATNEKLFF. The variable domain in full, completed from reference TRBV7-8 and TRBJ1-4, reads GAGVSQSPRYKVAKRGQDVALRCDPISGHVSLFWYQQALGQGPEFLTYFQNEAQLDKSGLPSDRFFAERPEGSVSTLKIQRTQQEDSAVYLCASSGTGRATNEKLFFGSGTQLSVL.

This clonotype was counted at least ten times. The chain couples TRBV24-1 to TRBJ2-2; TRBD1 matches at 8 bases. CDR3 length equals 14 residues. The J segment lost 7 bases and the V segment lost 2 bases, leaving 2 bases of the junction unmatched. CDR1 and CDR2 from the germline V gene are KGHDR and SFDVKD. CDR3 amino acids: CATSDWTGHGELFF. In DNA, the CDR3 is TGTGCCACCAGTGATTGGACAGGGCACGGGGAGCTGTTTTTT.

The chain couples TRBV6-5 to TRBJ2-7; maybe TRBD2 (5 bases). The germline V gene encodes CDR1 MNHEY and CDR2 SVGAGI. This CDR3 is built from 17 residues. The ends were cut back, 2 bases at V and 5 bases at J, with 22 bases in the middle. CDR3 protein: CASSYKIGSRRFDEQYF. CDR3 nucleotides: TGTGCCAGCAGTTACAAAATCGGTTCCAGGAGGTTCGACGAGCAGTACTTC.

Many counts were recorded for this clonotype. The chain recombines TRBV12-3 or TRBV12-4 with TRBJ1-1, with a possible D match to TRBD1 (5 bases). V dropped 6 bases and J dropped 3 bases, with 8 bases sitting between them. This CDR3 comprises 12 residues. CDR3 bases: TGTGCCAGCAGCCGGGGACACACTGAAGCTTTCTTT. It translates to CASSRGHTEAFF.

The J gene is TRBJ2-7, the V gene TRBV7-9; no definite D call. This CDR3 is built from 16 residues. The V end lost 1 base, the J end lost 5 bases, and 18 bases lay between the germline ends. CDR1 is SEHNR and CDR2 is FQNEAQ in the germline V gene (reference sequence). The CDR3 nucleotides read TGTGCCAGCAGCTTAGGACCGGGCCACCTCCGAAACGAGCAGTACTTC. It is translated as CASSLGPGHLRNEQYF.

This clonotype was counted between two and nine times. The chain links TRBV14 to TRBJ1-1; 7 bases align to TRBD1. The length of the CDR3 is 15 residues. From germline, CDR1 is SGHDN and CDR2 FVKESK. V lost 3 bases, J lost 4 bases, and 8 bases stayed unmatched. The CDR3 loop reads CASSQLQGESTEAFF. The CDR3 DNA reads as TGTGCCAGCAGCCAGCTCCAGGGGGAGAGCACTGAAGCTTTCTTT.

J is TRBJ2-5 and V is TRBV7-7, with 7 bases aligning to TRBD2. Germline V lookup: CDR1 SSHAT, CDR2 FNYEAQ (reference sequence). This CDR3 has 14 residues. After removal of 5 bases from V and 2 bases from J, the junction contained 5 bases not matched to a gene. The CDR3 nucleotides read TGTGCCAGCAGCCAAGGGAGGGCTCAAGAGACCCAGTACTTC. As protein: CASSQGRAQETQYF.

This clonotype was detected many times. This chain links TRBV7-2 with TRBJ1-3, with D uncertain. Germline V gene sequence: CDR1 SGHTA, CDR2 FQGNSA. Between the trimmed V and J ends, which lost 0 bases and 4 bases, there was a span of 10 bases. The CDR3 runs to 15 residues. The CDR3: CASSLAGLFGNTIYF. CDR3 DNA: TGTGCCAGCAGCTTAGCAGGGCTTTTCGGAAACACCATATATTTT.

In this sample, this clonotype turned up a few times. This chain connects TRBV7-3 to TRBJ2-3, with 11 nucleotides matching TRBD2. V shed 5 bases and J 6 bases; nucleotides not matched to a gene: 7. Germline values: CDR1 SGHTA, CDR2 FQGTGA. The CDR3 sequence is 15 residues long. The CDR3 DNA reads as TGTGCCAGCAGCCCGGATAGCGGGGGGGCCGATACGCAGTATTTT. This encodes CASSPDSGGADTQYF.

The chain uses TRBV29-1 and TRBJ1-2, with D tentatively TRBD1 (5 bases). Germline V gene lookup returns CDR1 SQVTM and CDR2 ANQGSEA. Trimming pared 4 bases from V and 0 bases from J, leaving 15 bases between. This CDR3 is 15 amino acids long. This CDR3 is CSVVKSAGPNYGYTF. The DNA of the CDR3 is TGCAGCGTTGTTAAAAGTGCAGGGCCTAACTATGGCTACACCTTC.

This clonotype was seen at least ten times. This chain links TRBV20-1 with TRBJ1-2; D remains ambiguous. CDR3 size: 13 residues. Germline V CDR1 and CDR2: DFQATT, SNEGSKA (reference sequence). Trimming took 1 base from V and 0 from J, leaving 6 bases between them. The CDR3 coding sequence is TGCAGTGCTAGAGTGCAATCTAACTATGGCTACACCTTC. It encodes CSARVQSNYGYTF.

At least ten counts were recorded for this clonotype. The V and J genes are TRBV7-9 and TRBJ2-3; unclear D gene. CDR1 SEHNR and CDR2 FQNEAQ come from the germline V gene (reference sequence). V was clipped by 0 bases and J by 0 bases, with 7 bases between them. CDR3 size: 15 residues. The CDR3 loop is CASSLAAASTDTQYF. The CDR3 region has the DNA TGTGCCAGCAGCTTAGCGGCAGCGAGCACAGATACGCAGTATTTT.

This clonotype was seen at least ten times. The chain recombines TRBV20-1 with TRBJ1-1, with a tentative D call TRBD1 (5 bases). V was trimmed by 0 bases and J by 1 base, leaving 9 bases between them. Looked up from germline, CDR1 is DFQATT and CDR2 is SNEGSKA (reference sequence). The CDR3 covers 14 residues. CDR3 protein: CSAREGGGNTEAFF. The CDR3 DNA sequence: TGCAGTGCTAGAGAGGGGGGAGGGAACACTGAAGCTTTCTTT.

This clonotype was detected ten times or more. V usage is TRBV7-9 and J usage is TRBJ2-7; D is uncertain. The germline V gene has CDR1 SEHNR and CDR2 FQNEAQ (reference sequence). This CDR3 is 13 amino acids long. V was pared by 4 bases and J by 6 bases, with 13 bases between. CDR3 in amino acids: CASSSGPVGEQYF. CDR3 DNA: TGTGCCAGCAGCTCCGGACCGGTGGGCGAGCAGTACTTC.

This clonotype was seen a few times. The chain employs TRBV20-1 and TRBJ1-1; tentative D call: TRBD1 (5 bases). The CDR3 is 12 amino acids. Trimming shortened V by 2 bases and J by 5 bases, and 9 bases separated the two germline ends. Germline values: CDR1 DFQATT, CDR2 SNEGSKA (reference sequence). As DNA, the CDR3 is TGCAGTGCTAGACAGGGTACTACTGAAGCTTTCTTT. It encodes CSARQGTTEAFF.

This clonotype was picked up many times. CDR3 sequence: CSVGGGQLNTEAFF. The CDR3 region has the DNA TGCAGCGTTGGGGGCGGACAGCTGAACACTGAAGCTTTCTTT. The chain uses TRBV29-1 and TRBJ1-1, with D possibly TRBD1 on 6 matching bases. Germline assignment: CDR1 SQVTM and CDR2 ANQGSEA. This CDR3 has 14 amino acids. Trimming pared 4 bases from V and 0 bases from J, leaving 12 bases between.

This clonotype was detected a few times. The V and J genes are TRBV18 and TRBJ2-7; 8 nucleotides match TRBD1. This CDR3 comprises 15 residues. The J segment lost 6 bases and the V segment lost 6 bases, leaving 13 bases of the junction unmatched. The germline V gene encodes CDR1 KGHSH and CDR2 LQKENI. CDR3 nucleotide sequence: TGTGCCAGCTCCCCGACTTGGACAGGGTCTCTCGAGCAGTACTTC. It specifies CASSPTWTGSLEQYF.

This clonotype appeared many times. The chain has TRBV28 and TRBJ2-7, with 7 bases identical to TRBD1. This CDR3 comprises 15 residues. Germline CDR1 is MDHEN and CDR2 is SYDVKM. J gave up 1 base and V 3 bases, and 6 bases lay outside the gene matches. The chain's CDR3 is CASSFQKQGSYEQYF. CDR3 nucleotide sequence: TGTGCCAGCAGTTTTCAGAAACAGGGGTCCTACGAGCAGTACTTC.

Many counts were recorded for this clonotype. V is TRBV27 and J is TRBJ1-1; maybe TRBD1 (5 bases). The CDR3 totals 15 residues. The V end lost 5 bases, the J end lost 6 bases, and 19 bases lay between the germline ends. CDR1 and CDR2 (germline): MNHEY, SMNVEV (reference sequence). In nucleotides, the CDR3 is TGTGCCAGCAGTCCCCCTGAGCGAGTGGGGGCTGAAGCTTTCTTT. Translation gives CASSPPERVGAEAFF.

The sample holds many counts of this clonotype. The V call is TRBV5-4, the J call TRBJ2-7; D not resolved. CDR3 length: 14 residues. Germline lookup yields CDR1 SGHNT and CDR2 YYREEE (reference sequence). V was shortened by 0 bases and J by 5 bases, with 12 bases between the two germline ends. The CDR3 loop reads CASSLVQRSNEQYF. The DNA for the CDR3 is TGTGCCAGCAGCTTGGTCCAGAGATCCAACGAGCAGTACTTC.